Below, 23 T cell receptor beta chains from the same sample are listed, as sequenced in a study of OX40 agonist ivuxolimab in advanced cancers. Sequencing was performed with immunoSEQ multiplex PCR; in TCRdb, only in-frame clones are kept and a portion is missing. The data contain tens of thousands of clones, roughly 82% of them singletons. The sample was CD4+ or CD8+ T cells sorted from blood, taken in a trial of the OX40 agonist ivuxolimab. These receptor sequences come from an adult with an advanced solid tumor such as melanoma, head and neck, liver or kidney cancer.

This sequence joins TRBV4-2 and TRBJ2-3; TRBD1 matches 8 bases. This CDR3 has 15 amino acids. V lost 2 bases, J lost 5 bases, and 6 bases stayed unmatched. Germline V gene lookup returns CDR1 LGHNA and CDR2 YNFKEQ. In DNA, the CDR3 is TGTGCCAGCAGCCAAACGGACAGGGACGTAGATACGCAGTATTTT. Amino acid sequence: CASSQTDRDVDTQYF.

V is TRBV6-1 and J is TRBJ1-1; 8 bases agree with TRBD1. Germline CDR1 and CDR2: MNHNS and SASEGT. V lost 9 bases, J lost 8 bases, and 8 bases stayed unmatched. This CDR3 has 12 residues. The CDR3 nucleotides are TGTGCCAGTGCCTGGGGACAGGAAGAAGCTTTCTTT. Translating gives CASAWGQEEAFF.

This clone was found a few times. The rearrangement links TRBV2 to TRBJ2-1; 8 nucleotides agree with TRBD2. J lost 6 bases, V lost 6 bases, and 10 bases had no gene match. This CDR3 comprises 15 residues. The germline gives CDR1 SNHLY, CDR2 FYNNEI. For the CDR3, the DNA is TGTGCCAGCAGCAAACTGGGACTAGAAAGCAATGAGCAGTTCTTC. Translating gives CASSKLGLESNEQFF.

CDR3 bases: TGTGCCAGCAGCACCCGACAGGAGTCCTATGGCTACACCTTC. Its translation is CASSTRQESYGYTF. The chain joins TRBV21-1 to TRBJ1-2; TRBD1 is the table's D call and was not checked against the DNA. TRBV21-1 is flagged as a pseudogene. This CDR3 contains 14 residues.

The chain joins TRBV6-5 to TRBJ1-2, with TRBD1 matching 9 bases. Per the germline V gene, CDR1 is MNHEY and CDR2 is SVGAGI. The CDR3 runs 14 residues. V shed 5 bases, J shed 8 bases, and the junction held 9 bases outside the gene matches. The chain's CDR3 is CASSRDRVSWGYTF. CDR3 bases: TGTGCCAGCAGTCGGGACAGGGTATCTTGGGGCTACACCTTC.

The chain uses TRBV4-3 and TRBJ1-4, with a weak D call TRBD1 (5 bases). From germline, CDR1 is LGHNA and CDR2 YSLEER. The CDR3 extends over 19 amino acids. Trimming shortened V by 0 bases and J by 0 bases, and 17 bases separated the two germline ends. The CDR3 region has the DNA TGCGCCAGCAGCCAAGATATCGCCAGGGACTACGCAACTAATGAAAAACTGTTTTTT. Translated: CASSQDIARDYATNEKLFF.

The chain carries TRBV6-5 and TRBJ1-2; 9 bases match TRBD1. V was pared by 0 bases and J by 7 bases, with 3 bases of the junction left unmatched. Germline V CDR1 and CDR2: MNHEY, SVGAGI. The CDR3 has 14 amino acids. CDR3: CASSYSDRGGGYTF. The CDR3 DNA reads as TGTGCCAGCAGTTACTCGGACAGGGGTGGTGGCTACACCTTC.

V and J are TRBV23-1 and TRBJ2-1; D gene unclear. TRBV23-1 is an ORF; its function is uncertain. This CDR3 region has 15 residues. V lost 5 bases and J 5 bases, leaving 16 bases between the germline ends. CDR3: CASSEDLGSNNEQFF. The CDR3, as DNA: TGCGCCAGCAGTGAGGATTTGGGGTCGAACAATGAGCAGTTCTTC.

V gene TRBV18 combines with J gene TRBJ1-1, with a tentative D call TRBD1 (6 bases). The length of the CDR3 is 15 residues. The germline CDR1 and CDR2 sequences are KGHSH and LQKENI. Between the trimmed V and J ends, which lost 5 bases and 1 base, there was a span of 14 bases. CDR3 amino acids: CASSSPKQGNTEAFF. CDR3 coding DNA: TGTGCCAGCTCATCCCCCAAACAGGGGAACACTGAAGCTTTCTTT.

The CDR3 reads CASSPREGQGAGANVLTF. The CDR3 region has the DNA TGTGCCAGCAGCCCCCGCGAAGGACAGGGAGCCGGGGCCAACGTCCTGACTTTC. The chain links TRBV7-9 to TRBJ2-6; 8 bases align to TRBD1. CDR1 is SEHNR and CDR2 is FQNEAQ in the germline V gene (reference sequence). CDR3 length: 18 amino acids. J lost 4 bases, V lost 5 bases, and 13 bases had no gene match. Combining the CDR3 with reference TRBV7-9 and TRBJ2-6 gives the whole variable domain DTGVSQNPRHKITKRGQNVTFRCDPISEHNRLYWYRQTLGQGPEFLTYFQNEAQLEKSRLLSDRFSAERPKGSFSTLEIQRTEQGDSAMYLCASSPREGQGAGANVLTFGAGSRLTVL.

This chain uses TRBV11-2 with TRBJ2-7; TRBD2 aligns across 14 bases. V trimming: 3 bases; J trimming: 6 bases; junction bases outside the gene matches: 1. Germline-derived CDR1 and CDR2 are SGHAT and FQNNGV. The CDR3 runs 14 residues. CDR3 coding DNA: TGTGCCAGCAGCTTGACTAGCGGGGGGGCCGAGCAGTACGTC. Translation: CASSLTSGGAEQYV.

The V gene is TRBV28, the J gene TRBJ2-7; 7 bases match TRBD2. CDR1 and CDR2 (germline): MDHEN, SYDVKM. Losses at the gene ends were 6 bases for V and 5 bases for J; bases not matched to a gene: 13. There are 15 residues in the CDR3. CDR3: CASSPRGEGDDEQYF. The DNA for the CDR3 is TGTGCCAGCAGCCCCCGGGGGGAGGGCGACGACGAGCAGTACTTC. The full variable domain, with the rest looked up from reference TRBV28 and TRBJ2-7, is DVKVTQSSRYLVKRTGEKVFLECVQDMDHENMFWYRQDPGLGLRLIYFSYDVKMKEKGDIPEGYSVSREKKERFSLILESASTNQTSMYLCASSPRGEGDDEQYFGPGTRLTVT.

The chain has TRBV27 and TRBJ2-7; tentative D call: TRBD1 (6 bases). V gave up 3 bases and J gave up 5 bases, with 11 bases separating them. Germline CDR1 MNHEY, CDR2 SMNVEV (reference sequence). The CDR3 sequence is 13 residues long. The CDR3 region is CASSLPQGHEQYF. In DNA form, the CDR3 reads TGTGCCAGCAGTTTGCCACAGGGACACGAGCAGTACTTC.

The sample holds a few counts of this clone. V is TRBV6-4 and J is TRBJ1-2; 7 bases align to TRBD1. The CDR3 is 15 amino acids. With V trimmed by 2 bases and J by 8 bases, 11 bases remained unmatched. Germline V gives CDR1 MRHNA, CDR2 SNTAGT. In nucleotides, the CDR3 is TGTGCCAGCAGTGACGGTCCCAGGGGGGGTGGAGGCTACACCTTC. Amino acids: CASSDGPRGGGGYTF.

This rearrangement joins TRBV19 to TRBJ1-4, with 7 positions matching TRBD1. V shed 6 bases, J shed 7 bases, and the junction held 14 bases outside the gene matches. CDR1 LNHDA and CDR2 SQIVND come from the germline V gene (reference sequence). The CDR3 runs 16 residues. Here the CDR3 DNA reads TGTGCCAGTAGGGCGACTAGGACAGGTCGGACTGAAAAACTGTTTTTT. As protein: CASRATRTGRTEKLFF.

This chain links TRBV30 with TRBJ2-1; 7 bases align to TRBD2. CDR3 length: 16 amino acids. Trimming removed 2 bases from V and 0 bases from J; junction bases left unmatched: 7. The germline gives CDR1 GTSNPN, CDR2 SVGIG (reference sequence). Here the CDR3 DNA reads TGTGCCTGGAGTCTCCGGGGAGGGAGCTCCTACAATGAGCAGTTCTTC. Encoded protein: CAWSLRGGSSYNEQFF.

The chain links TRBV28 to TRBJ1-4; the match to TRBD1 covers 9 bases. The CDR3 consists of 14 residues. V was clipped by 6 bases and J by 8 bases; unmatched bases: 7. Germline CDR1 reads MDHEN; CDR2 reads SYDVKM. The CDR3 DNA sequence: TGTGCCAGCAGCTGGACAGGGGCCCGCGAAAAACTGTTTTTT. Residues: CASSWTGAREKLFF.

The chain links TRBV6-4 to TRBJ2-5; TRBD2 aligns across 13 bases. The J segment lost 4 bases and the V segment lost 6 bases, leaving 11 bases of the junction unmatched. The germline CDR1 and CDR2 sequences are MRHNA and SNTAGT. The CDR3 is 17 amino acids. The CDR3 DNA reads TGTGCCAGCAGCAATGGACTAGCGGGAGAAGTACGAGAGACCCAGTACTTC. This translates into CASSNGLAGEVRETQYF.

Only one count was recorded for this clone. The junction shows a germline mismatch at one end, possibly a read error. CDR3: CVSSPGQGGGYTF. The CDR3 region has the DNA TGTGTCAGCAGCCCCGGACAGGGCGGTGGCTACACCTTC. The chain couples TRBV7-9 to TRBJ1-2, with 8 bases that match TRBD1. This CDR3 is built from 13 residues. Germline assignment: CDR1 SEHNR and CDR2 FQNEAQ (reference sequence).

This sequence joins TRBV28 and TRBJ1-4; D unresolved. In germline, CDR1 is MDHEN, CDR2 SYDVKM. V lost 6 bases and J lost 3, with 17 bases in between. CDR3 length: 16 amino acids. CDR3 region: CASSRNQPAANEKLFF. CDR3 DNA sequence: TGTGCCAGCAGCCGGAACCAACCGGCGGCTAATGAAAAACTGTTTTTT.

This sequence joins TRBV7-8 and TRBJ1-6; D call uncertain. This CDR3 comprises 15 residues. CDR1 is SGHVS, CDR2 FQNEAQ, per germline. Deletions cut 0 bases from V and 8 bases from J, with 11 bases between. The CDR3 here is CASSLAGEPDSPLHF. Here the CDR3 DNA reads TGTGCCAGCAGCTTAGCGGGCGAGCCTGATTCACCCCTCCACTTT.

V gene TRBV4-3 combines with J gene TRBJ1-2; D gene ambiguous. The CDR3 is 15 residues long. V was shortened by 0 bases and J by 4 bases, with 12 bases between the two germline ends. The germline gives CDR1 LGHNA, CDR2 YSLEER. CDR3 coding DNA: TGCGCCAGCAGCCAAGACCCGGCCTCTGGCTATGGCTACACCTTC. Protein product: CASSQDPASGYGYTF.

Note on this clone: The sample contains more than one DNA sequence encoding this CDR3. J is TRBJ2-7 and V is TRBV5-4; D call uncertain. The CDR3 totals 12 residues. Germline CDR1 is SGHNT and CDR2 is YYREEE (reference sequence). CDR3 sequence (DNA): TGTGCCAGCAGTTTGGACGGCTACGAGCAGTACGTC. This translates into CASSLDGYEQYV.